One sample yielded the 6 T cell receptor beta chains listed below, sequenced in a study of T cell clonotyping in hematopoietic cell transplantation. Measured with immunoSEQ multiplex PCR; TCRdb has only the in-frame clones, and not every one. The sample shows about 69,000 clones, about 94% of them seen only once. The source material was peripheral blood mononuclear cells. These receptors were collected from a man aged 45-65 years in good health. Some clones in this sample may be carry-over from other donors' samples.

The V call is TRBV28, the J call TRBJ2-7; maybe TRBD1 (5 bases). Trimming took off 3 bases at V and 3 bases at J, with 9 bases between the two ends. Germline V gene lookup returns CDR1 MDHEN and CDR2 SYDVKM. This CDR3 is 13 amino acids long. CDR3 sequence: CASSLGGHYEQYF. For the CDR3, the DNA is TGTGCCAGCAGTTTGGGCGGACACTACGAGCAGTACTTC.

The gene calls are TRBV6-1 and TRBJ2-7; TRBD1 matches at 10 bases. This CDR3 comprises 15 residues. Unmatched junction bases numbered 8, after V lost 6 bases and J lost 3 bases. Germline loops: CDR1 MNHNS, CDR2 SASEGT. For the CDR3, the DNA is TGTGCCAGCAGAGCTCGGGACAGGGGAATCTACGAGCAGTACTTC. Protein sequence: CASRARDRGIYEQYF.

The chain links TRBV6-5 to TRBJ1-2, with D tentatively TRBD1 (5 bases). The V and J ends lost 2 bases and 4 bases respectively, with 14 bases between them. Germline values: CDR1 MNHEY, CDR2 SVGAGI. The CDR3 has 15 residues. This CDR3 is CASSYGDSGGYGYTF. The CDR3 bases are TGTGCCAGCAGTTACGGCGACAGTGGAGGCTATGGCTACACCTTC.

The chain joins TRBV6-5 to TRBJ2-1; D gene ambiguous. CDR1 and CDR2 (germline): MNHEY, SVGAGI. The CDR3 sequence is 14 residues long. V gave up 7 bases and J gave up 0 bases, with 10 bases separating them. The CDR3 DNA reads TGTGCCAGCAAGAGCGCAAGCTCCTACAATGAGCAGTTCTTC. Protein product: CASKSASSYNEQFF.

The V gene is TRBV28, the J gene TRBJ1-2; the match to TRBD1 covers 8 bases. The CDR3 spans 14 residues. The V gene's germline CDR1 is MDHEN and CDR2 SYDVKM. Germline trimming cut 6 bases from V and 4 bases from J; bases unmatched to any gene: 7. CDR3 residues: CASSPTGAGYGYTF. The CDR3 region has the DNA TGTGCCAGCAGCCCGACAGGGGCCGGCTATGGCTACACCTTC.

As to this clone: The same CDR3 can be traced to other DNA sequences in this sample. This chain joins TRBV14 and TRBJ2-2; TRBD2 aligns across 8 bases. J gave up 4 bases and V 1 base, and 2 bases lay outside the gene matches. The germline gives CDR1 SGHDN, CDR2 FVKESK. The CDR3 has 15 residues. This CDR3 reads CASSQAAGGTGELFF. DNA for the CDR3: TGTGCCAGCAGCCAAGCCGCGGGAGGCACCGGGGAGCTGTTTTTT.